The next 25 T cell receptor beta chains were all read from a single sample in a study of blood T cell repertoires in COVID-19. Produced via immunoSEQ multiplex PCR; TCRdb's table is partial and in-frame only. This table holds about 210,000 clones, 84% found once. Sequenced: peripheral blood. The receptors stem from a man in his fifties with active or convalescent COVID-19.

This clone was detected a few times. V is TRBV18 and J is TRBJ2-1; D is uncertain. The CDR3 totals 13 residues. Germline CDR1 and CDR2: KGHSH and LQKENI. The V end was cut by 6 bases, the J end by 7 bases, with 13 bases between. The CDR3 DNA sequence: TGTGCCAGCTCGCCGAGGTCTGAGAATGAGCAGTTCTTC. Translating it yields CASSPRSENEQFF.

The genes are TRBV6-1 and TRBJ2-4; possibly TRBD1 for D (6 bases). CDR3 length: 16 amino acids. Germline V gives CDR1 MNHNS, CDR2 SASEGT. Trimming shortened V by 2 bases and J by 3 bases, and 14 bases separated the two germline ends. Written as DNA, the CDR3 is TGTGCCAGCAGTGAAAACAGGGTGACGGTCAAAAACATTCAGTACTTC. As protein: CASSENRVTVKNIQYF.

This clone was counted a few times. The chain employs TRBV5-1 and TRBJ2-2; 10 nucleotides align to TRBD1. The ends lost 0 bases at V and 4 bases at J; junction bases unmatched: 3. The CDR3 totals 16 residues. Germline V lookup: CDR1 SGHRS, CDR2 YFSETQ. CDR3 nucleotide sequence: TGCGCCAGCAGCTTGGAGACAGGGGGCTTCACCGGGGAGCTGTTTTTT. As protein: CASSLETGGFTGELFF.

The chain is built from TRBV19 and TRBJ2-1, with a tentative D call TRBD2 (5 bases). V lost 2 bases and J lost 7, with 12 bases in between. Germline assignment: CDR1 LNHDA and CDR2 SQIVND (reference sequence). The CDR3 is 14 amino acids. Written as DNA, the CDR3 is TGTGCCAGTAGTATACATGTTGGCGGGAATGAGCAGTTCTTC. Amino acid sequence: CASSIHVGGNEQFF.

The chain is built from TRBV19 and TRBJ1-5, with 7 positions matching TRBD1. Germline V gives CDR1 LNHDA, CDR2 SQIVND (reference sequence). Germline trimming cut 7 bases from V and 0 bases from J; bases unmatched to any gene: 6. This CDR3 is built from 15 residues. The CDR3 region is CASMAGTASNQPQHF. In DNA, the CDR3 is TGTGCCAGTATGGCCGGGACAGCTAGCAATCAGCCCCAGCATTTT.

This chain links TRBV15 with TRBJ2-1; 8 bases match TRBD2. The CDR3 loop spans 15 amino acids. Germline CDR1 and CDR2: LNHNV and YYDKDF (reference sequence). J gave up 5 bases and V 5 bases, and 8 bases lay outside the gene matches. The CDR3: CATSVRAGADNEQFF. For the CDR3, the DNA is TGTGCCACCAGCGTTAGAGCGGGAGCGGACAATGAGCAGTTCTTC.

The chain combines TRBV7-3 with TRBJ1-1; 9 bases line up with TRBD1. Germline CDR1 and CDR2: SGHTA and FQGTGA. Losses at the gene ends were 1 base for V and 0 bases for J; bases not matched to a gene: 12. This CDR3 region has 19 residues. CDR3 in DNA: TGTGCCAGCAGCTTAATAGGGACAGGGTATACCCTCATGAACACTGAAGCTTTCTTT. It encodes CASSLIGTGYTLMNTEAFF.

The sample holds many counts of this clone. Distinct nucleotide sequences in the sample also encode this CDR3. The gene calls are TRBV7-9 and TRBJ1-3, with TRBD1 as a possible D gene (5 bases). Germline CDR1 SEHNR, CDR2 FQNEAQ (reference sequence). CDR3 length: 13 amino acids. V was shortened by 5 bases and J by 2 bases, with 7 bases between the two germline ends. The CDR3 sequence is CASSPGPGNTIYF. CDR3 coding DNA: TGTGCCAGCAGCCCAGGGCCTGGAAACACCATATATTTT. Complete variable domain (other parts from reference TRBV7-9 and TRBJ1-3): DTGVSQNPRHKITKRGQNVTFRCDPISEHNRLYWYRQTLGQGPEFLTYFQNEAQLEKSRLLSDRFSAERPKGSFSTLEIQRTEQGDSAMYLCASSPGPGNTIYFGEGSWLTVV.

V usage is TRBV7-2 and J usage is TRBJ2-2; D is uncertain. The CDR3 loop spans 13 amino acids. Looked up from germline, CDR1 is SGHTA and CDR2 is FQGNSA. The V end lost 5 bases, the J end lost 4 bases, and 8 bases lay between the germline ends. In DNA form, the CDR3 reads TGTGCCAGCAGCCAAACGGGCACCGGGGAGCTGTTTTTT. Translating gives CASSQTGTGELFF.

The chain links TRBV28 to TRBJ1-1, with 10 positions matching TRBD1. Trimming at V came to 6 bases and at J to 1 base, leaving 5 bases not matched to a gene. There are 15 residues in the CDR3. The germline gives CDR1 MDHEN, CDR2 SYDVKM. CDR3 nucleotides: TGTGCCAGCAGCCCGGACAGGGGGTGGAACACTGAAGCTTTCTTT. It translates to CASSPDRGWNTEAFF.

The chain carries TRBV27 and TRBJ1-6; D is ambiguous. Per germline, CDR1 MNHEY and CDR2 SMNVEV (reference sequence). The V and J ends lost 8 bases and 4 bases respectively, with 12 bases between them. CDR3 length equals 14 residues. CDR3 residues: CASSEGLYNSPLHF. The DNA for the CDR3 is TGTGCCAGCTCTGAGGGTTTATATAATTCACCCCTCCACTTT.

This chain links TRBV19 with TRBJ1-4; 10 nucleotides agree with TRBD1. Germline V gives CDR1 LNHDA, CDR2 SQIVND (reference sequence). This CDR3 spans 15 amino acids. J gave up 4 bases and V 4 bases, and 3 bases lay outside the gene matches. The CDR3 DNA is TGTGCCAGTAGTACCGGACAGGGGGTTAATGAAAAACTGTTTTTT. Protein sequence: CASSTGQGVNEKLFF.

The genes are TRBV10-3 and TRBJ1-5; TRBD1 aligns across 11 bases. The ends lost 2 bases at V and 6 bases at J; junction bases unmatched: 3. This CDR3 is 15 amino acids long. Germline values: CDR1 ENHRY, CDR2 SYGVKD. The CDR3 reads CAISEGDRGIQPQHF. The CDR3 DNA reads as TGTGCCATCAGTGAGGGGGACAGGGGGATTCAGCCCCAGCATTTT.

This chain links TRBV5-5 with TRBJ1-6, with D uncertain. This CDR3 spans 14 amino acids. Trimming took off 3 bases at V and 9 bases at J, with 13 bases between the two ends. Germline V gene sequence: CDR1 SGHKS, CDR2 YYEKEE (reference sequence). This CDR3 reads CASSYREDGSPLHF. The CDR3 DNA sequence: TGTGCCAGCAGCTATAGGGAGGATGGTTCACCCCTCCACTTT. The full variable domain, completed using reference TRBV5-5 and TRBJ1-6, is DAGVTQSPTHLIKTRGQQVTLRCSPISGHKSVSWYQQVLGQGPQFIFQYYEKEERGRGNFPDRFSARQFPNYSSELNVNALLLGDSALYLCASSYREDGSPLHFGNGTRLTVT.

The chain employs TRBV28 and TRBJ2-7; possible D gene TRBD2, 6 bases. CDR3 length: 14 residues. The germline V and J ends were trimmed by 3 bases and 1 base, with 10 bases remaining between them. Germline CDR1 reads MDHEN; CDR2 reads SYDVKM. DNA of the CDR3: TGTGCCAGCAGTTTCGCGGGGCTTTCCTACGAGCAGTACGTC. It codes for CASSFAGLSYEQYV.

The V and J genes are TRBV6-5 and TRBJ2-3; 8 bases line up with TRBD1. Trimming removed 5 bases from V and 1 base from J; junction bases left unmatched: 5. The CDR3 covers 15 residues. Germline assignment: CDR1 MNHEY and CDR2 SVGAGI. CDR3 DNA: TGTGCCAGCAGTCTTGACAGGGGAGGCACAGATACGCAGTATTTT. This sequence encodes CASSLDRGGTDTQYF.

CDR3 loop: CASSLGQVGNEQFF. The CDR3 DNA sequence: TGCGCCAGCAGCTTGGGACAGGTTGGGAATGAGCAGTTCTTC. The V call is TRBV5-1, the J call TRBJ2-1; perhaps TRBD1 as D (6 bases). The CDR3 totals 14 residues. Germline CDR1 reads SGHRS; CDR2 reads YFSETQ. V lost 0 bases and J 7 bases, leaving 11 bases between the germline ends.

This clone has more than one count but fewer than ten. The gene calls are TRBV18 and TRBJ1-1; 11 nucleotides line up with TRBD1. Losses at the gene ends were 5 bases for V and 4 bases for J; bases not matched to a gene: 3. Per the germline V gene, CDR1 is KGHSH and CDR2 is LQKENI. This CDR3 spans 14 amino acids. In DNA form, the CDR3 reads TGTGCCAGCTCATCCGGGACAGGGGGCACTGAAGCTTTCTTT. Its protein product is CASSSGTGGTEAFF.

The sample holds a few counts of this clone. This chain uses TRBV19 with TRBJ1-1; D uncertain. The length of the CDR3 is 13 residues. Germline V gene data show CDR1 as LNHDA and CDR2 as SQIVND (reference sequence). The V gene lost 5 bases and the J gene lost 10 bases, with 17 bases spanning the gap. The CDR3 nucleotides read TGTGCCAGTAGTCACGACACCGAGGGTCGAGCTTTCTTT. Translated: CASSHDTEGRAFF.

J is TRBJ1-6 and V is TRBV4-3, with D possibly matching TRBD1 (6 bases). The V end was cut by 0 bases, the J end by 7 bases, with 13 bases between. CDR3 length equals 16 residues. Germline loops: CDR1 LGHNA, CDR2 YSLEER. CDR3 residues: CASSQDRGQRNSPLHF. The CDR3 DNA reads as TGCGCCAGCAGCCAAGATCGAGGACAGAGAAATTCACCCCTCCACTTT.

This clone has a single count. This sequence joins TRBV7-2 and TRBJ2-5; 9 bases agree with TRBD2. This CDR3 is built from 15 residues. CDR1 and CDR2 from the germline V gene are SGHTA and FQGNSA. With 5 bases clipped from V and 4 bases from J, the junction kept 8 bases outside the gene matches. CDR3 in DNA: TGTGCCAGCAGCGAATGGGGACTAGCCAGAGAGACCCAGTACTTC. Its protein is CASSEWGLARETQYF.

This clone has only a few counts. The CDR3 is CATSDRTNYGYTF. The DNA of the CDR3 is TGTGCCACCTCCGACAGGACCAACTATGGCTACACCTTC. This rearrangement joins TRBV24-1 to TRBJ1-2, with D possibly being TRBD1 (6 bases). The CDR3 has 13 amino acids. V was pared by 9 bases and J by 2 bases, with 12 bases between. Germline CDR1 reads KGHDR; CDR2 reads SFDVKD.

This rearrangement joins TRBV28 to TRBJ2-2; 11 positions agree with TRBD1. CDR1 MDHEN and CDR2 SYDVKM come from the germline V gene. The CDR3 has 14 residues. The V and J ends lost 6 bases and 7 bases, in that order; junction bases with no gene match: 4. CDR3 residues: CASSLGTGGGELFF. The CDR3, as DNA: TGTGCCAGCAGCCTTGGGACAGGGGGCGGGGAGCTGTTTTTT.

The chain combines TRBV6-5 with TRBJ2-2; tentative D call: TRBD2 (5 bases). The CDR3 spans 13 residues. The germline V gene encodes CDR1 MNHEY and CDR2 SVGAGI. V was cut by 3 bases and J by 6 bases, with 8 bases left in between. The CDR3, as DNA: TGTGCCAGCAGTTATGCGGAGGCCGGGGAGCTGTTTTTT. Translated, it gives CASSYAEAGELFF.

The chain couples TRBV6-2 or TRBV6-3 to TRBJ2-3; 7 bases match TRBD2. Germline V gene sequence: CDR1 MNHEY, CDR2 SVGEGT. This CDR3 has 17 residues. The J segment lost 3 bases and the V segment lost 1 base, leaving 10 bases of the junction unmatched. The CDR3 DNA sequence: TGTGCCAGCAGTTACTGTCCACGCGGGAGAGGGACAGATACGCAGTATTTT. Its translation is CASSYCPRGRGTDTQYF.